Described below is a single T cell receptor beta chain sequence and its context. Its specific antigen is unknown. No qualities accompany the bases; no much larger clone lies one base away. TCRbeta CDR3 regions were amplified from genomic DNA by means of the immunoSEQ Assay, a bias-controlled multiplex PCR. As for how the authors treated the data: Within the assay, amplification of reference gene primers was used to estimate how many nucleated cells each sample contained. Sequence reads were collapsed and filtered to measure the absolute abundance of every unique TCRbeta CDR3 rearrangement. For each sample, productive Simpson clonality was calculated as the square root of Simpson's diversity index over productive rearrangements. TCRdb's version of the immuneACCESS table is confined to in-frame rearrangements and falls short of the full clone set. An unresolved V gene accounts for under half of the shortfall where checked; the remainder is of unknown origin. V and J calls and clone size are as listed in that table; D and trimming were resolved from the DNA. In all, the sample holds roughly 92,000 clones, and about 90% of those were seen once. The ten most abundant clones make up around 7% of the sample.

This sample is part of a study of blood T cell repertoires in COVID-19 (dated by TCRdb to about 2020). Describing the broader study: Samples covering the acute and convalescent phases of COVID-19 were provided by collaborators in the United States, Italy and Spain. The samples were drawn from two sources: the first 160 participants of the ongoing ImmuneRACE study, and 1,000 to 1,500 subjects contributed by 6 global collaborators. A freely available public database, intended as a resource for researchers studying the immune response to SARS-CoV-2, is where the repertoires were released. The prospective study material was composed of cDNA or gDNA derived from T cells, B-cell-depleted T cells, or PBMCs. Where HLA class I and class II types were available, the types were taken from metadata supplied by the sample provider, not from assay-based typing. Nearly every sample came with metadata listing a de-identified subject ID, COVID-19 status, age in years and sex. The dataset comprised deeply sampled blood TCRbeta repertoires from subjects exposed to, actively infected with, or recovered from COVID-19.

Broad study findings and their caveats: Clinical and demographic metadata were provided uncurated, with the amount varying by source and participant.

The collaborating institutions used their own protocols to collect whole blood in K2EDTA tubes. For TCRbeta analysis, collaborators shipped samples in one of three forms: frozen whole blood, isolated PBMCs, or DNA extracted from either of those sample types. Spanning cysteine to phenylalanine, the CDR3 consists of 15 amino acids. Of all the DNA, just the CDR3 is kept, 45 bases in frame from base 1. V has 6 bases trimmed and J has 2 bases trimmed; junction bases matching no gene number 7. CDR1 and CDR2, looked up from the germline V gene, are MDHEN and SYDVKM. The V and J segments used are TRBV28 and TRBJ2-3; 8 bases in the middle match TRBD2. The source material was peripheral blood. This receptor was identified in a human donor with acute or convalescent COVID-19. The donor label of this sample is uncertain. DNA sequence: TGTGCCAGCAGGCCAGCGGGGGTTCCCACAGATACGCAGTATTTT. Its translation is CASRPAGVPTDTQYF.